These 3 T cell receptor beta chains were all obtained from the same sample, sequenced in a study of chemoradiotherapy in HPV16-positive cancers (dated by TCRdb to 2022 to 2024). The receptor library was made with the immunoSEQ multiplex PCR assay. In TCRdb, the immuneACCESS table is reduced to in-frame sequences with V and J assigned. These tables do not hold every clone; where another copy was compared, an unresolved V gene accounts for under half, and the others remain unexplained. The sample table records 20,000 to 25,000 clones; 85% to 90% of these occur just once. The ten largest clones capture over 4.5% of the sample. This specimen consisted of blood, obtained from a patient who underwent chemoradiotherapy. Receptors originate from a human donor with HPV-associated anogenital cancer.

J is TRBJ2-7 and V is TRBV5-1; no reliable D call. Trimming took 1 base from V and 7 from J, leaving 21 bases between them. Germline-derived CDR1 and CDR2 are SGHRS and YFSETQ. CDR3 size: 16 residues. CDR3 residues: CASSLMELRGSQEQYF. The CDR3, as DNA: TGCGCCAGCAGCTTGATGGAACTAAGAGGCTCTCAGGAGCAGTACTTC.

V is TRBV15 and J is TRBJ1-4, with 9 bases matching TRBD1. This CDR3 is built from 15 residues. Germline CDR1 is LNHNV and CDR2 is YYDKDF (reference sequence). Unmatched junction bases numbered 2, after V lost 0 bases and J lost 6 bases. The CDR3 coding sequence is TGTGCCACCAGCAGAGATCGGACAGGGGATGAAAAACTGTTTTTT. Protein product: CATSRDRTGDEKLFF.

This clone was found a few times. The chain uses TRBV18 and TRBJ1-6; weak D call: TRBD1 (6 bases). The CDR3 is 17 residues long. Trimming took 2 bases from V and 5 from J, leaving 16 bases between them. Germline CDR1 and CDR2: KGHSH and LQKENI. The CDR3 bases are TGTGCCAGCTCACCAACGAGAGCCGGGACAAATAATTCACCCCTCCACTTT. It codes for CASSPTRAGTNNSPLHF.